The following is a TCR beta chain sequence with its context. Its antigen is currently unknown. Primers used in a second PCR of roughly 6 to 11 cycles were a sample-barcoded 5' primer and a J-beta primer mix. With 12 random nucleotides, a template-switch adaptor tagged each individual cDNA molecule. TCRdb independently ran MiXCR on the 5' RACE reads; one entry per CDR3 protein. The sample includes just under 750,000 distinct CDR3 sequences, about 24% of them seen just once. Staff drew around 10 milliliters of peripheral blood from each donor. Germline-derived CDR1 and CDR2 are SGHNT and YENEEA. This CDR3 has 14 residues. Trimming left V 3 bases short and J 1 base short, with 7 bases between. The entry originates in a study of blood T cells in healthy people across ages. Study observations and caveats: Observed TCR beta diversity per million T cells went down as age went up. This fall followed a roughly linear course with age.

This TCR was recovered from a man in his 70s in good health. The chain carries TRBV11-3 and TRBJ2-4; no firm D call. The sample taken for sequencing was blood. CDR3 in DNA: TGTGCCAGCAGCTTTGTTGGGGCCAAAAACATTCAGTACTTC. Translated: CASSFVGAKNIQYF.